The 16 T cell receptor beta chains reported below all come from one sample, sequenced in a study of blood T cell repertoires in COVID-19. Generated by immunoSEQ multiplex PCR, the TCRdb table keeps only in-frame clones and is missing some. Counted here are about 250,000 clones, approximately 86% occurring once; the ten biggest clones make up around 6%. Sequenced material: PBMCs or T cells enriched from blood (not recorded which). The source is a woman aged 25 to 39 with acute COVID-19.

Only a few counts were recorded for this clone. The chain uses TRBV2 and TRBJ2-3; D unresolved. Between the trimmed V and J ends, which lost 4 bases and 2 bases, there was a span of 7 bases. The CDR3 runs 13 residues. Per the germline V gene, CDR1 is SNHLY and CDR2 is FYNNEI. DNA for the CDR3: TGTGCCAGCAGTGCCACTATCACAGATACGCAGTATTTT. Translation: CASSATITDTQYF. Filled out from reference TRBV2 and TRBJ2-3, the complete variable domain reads EPEVTQTPSHQVTQMGQEVILRCVPISNHLYFYWYRQILGQKVEFLVSFYNNEISEKSEIFDDQFSVERPDGSNFTLKIRSTKLEDSAMYFCASSATITDTQYFGPGTRLTVL.

The rearrangement joins TRBV7-3 to TRBJ1-5; D might be TRBD1 (6 bases). CDR1 and CDR2 (germline): SGHTA, FQGTGA. The CDR3 covers 16 residues. V was cut by 5 bases and J by 6 bases, with 20 bases left in between. The CDR3 region is CASSPPGGGGRQPQHF. The CDR3 coding sequence is TGTGCCAGCAGCCCACCGGGGGGGGGCGGACGTCAGCCCCAGCATTTT.

V and J are TRBV6-2 or TRBV6-3 and TRBJ2-5; the match to TRBD2 covers 11 bases. The CDR3 totals 16 residues. Per germline, CDR1 MNHEY and CDR2 SVGEGT. V gave up 0 bases and J gave up 2 bases; unmatched junction bases: 2. The CDR3 region has the DNA TGTGCCAGCAGTTACTCGGTAGCGGGAGGGCAAGAGACCCAGTACTTC. It specifies CASSYSVAGGQETQYF.

The chain recombines TRBV28 with TRBJ1-5, with 8 bases that match TRBD1. The germline gives CDR1 MDHEN, CDR2 SYDVKM. The CDR3 has 14 residues. Losses at the gene ends were 7 bases for V and 4 bases for J; bases not matched to a gene: 6. The CDR3 sequence: CASTPGGLNQPQHF. For the CDR3, the DNA is TGTGCCAGCACTCCAGGGGGCTTGAATCAGCCCCAGCATTTT.

The chain is built from TRBV6-6 and TRBJ2-3; 10 nucleotides line up with TRBD2. The V gene's germline CDR1 is MNHNY and CDR2 SVGAGI (reference sequence). The CDR3 runs to 14 residues. After removal of 8 bases from V and 6 bases from J, the junction contained 8 bases not matched to a gene. CDR3 in DNA: TGTGCCAGCTCTTGGCTAGCGGGGGCGGATACGCAGTATTTT. Protein: CASSWLAGADTQYF.

This rearrangement joins TRBV21-1 to TRBJ1-5; TRBD1, the table's D call, was not compared with the DNA. TRBV21-1 counts as a pseudogene. The CDR3 extends over 15 amino acids. CDR3 bases: TGTGCCAGCAGCAATGAGACAGGGGGCTATCAGCCCCAGCATTTT. Its protein product is CASSNETGGYQPQHF.

The chain employs TRBV15 and TRBJ1-5, with a tentative D call TRBD1 (5 bases). CDR1 and CDR2 (germline): LNHNV, YYDKDF (reference sequence). V was pared by 0 bases and J by 0 bases, with 15 bases between. This CDR3 is 18 amino acids long. CDR3 nucleotides: TGTGCCACCAGCAGAGATGGGGCAGCTACGTATAGCAATCAGCCCCAGCATTTT. This gives the protein CATSRDGAATYSNQPQHF.

This clone came up once. The chain combines TRBV5-1 with TRBJ2-7, with D possibly TRBD2 on 6 matching bases. V shed 0 bases and J shed 9 bases, with 16 bases lying between them. CDR3 length: 14 residues. Germline V gives CDR1 SGHRS, CDR2 YFSETQ. The DNA for the CDR3 is TGCGCCAGCAGCTTGGGTCGGCAGGGAGGAATGCAGTACTTC. It yields the protein CASSLGRQGGMQYF.

The chain joins TRBV7-9 to TRBJ1-1; the match to TRBD1 covers 7 bases. Germline values: CDR1 SEHNR, CDR2 FQNEAQ (reference sequence). The junction had 2 bases not matched to a gene; V was cut back by 7 bases and J by 6 bases. The CDR3 is 11 residues long. CDR3 residues: CASKQGAEAFF. The CDR3 DNA sequence: TGTGCCAGCAAGCAGGGGGCTGAAGCTTTCTTT.

This clone was seen only once. V usage is TRBV5-1 and J usage is TRBJ1-6; 12 bases map to TRBD1. V trimming: 2 bases; J trimming: 9 bases; junction bases outside the gene matches: 3. Germline values: CDR1 SGHRS, CDR2 YFSETQ. This CDR3 region has 15 residues. CDR3 coding DNA: TGCGCCAGCAGCTTAGGGACAGGGGGCAGTTCACCCCTCCACTTT. Translating gives CASSLGTGGSSPLHF.

The chain employs TRBV19 and TRBJ2-7; D is uncertain. V gave up 4 bases and J gave up 6 bases, with 13 bases separating them. The CDR3 runs 13 residues. Germline CDR1 reads LNHDA; CDR2 reads SQIVND (reference sequence). DNA of the CDR3: TGTGCCAGTAGTACTCCGACTGCGGCCGAGCAGTACTTC. Protein product: CASSTPTAAEQYF.

The chain is built from TRBV5-1 and TRBJ2-7; 8 nucleotides line up with TRBD2. Germline V gene data show CDR1 as SGHRS and CDR2 as YFSETQ. The CDR3 covers 16 residues. Trimming took 3 bases from V and 5 from J; bases not matched to a gene: 13. CDR3 sequence: CASSSIMSGGIHEQYF. The CDR3 bases are TGCGCCAGCAGCTCGATTATGAGCGGGGGTATTCACGAGCAGTACTTC. Drawing the rest from reference TRBV5-1 and TRBJ2-7, the complete variable domain is KAGVTQTPRYLIKTRGQQVTLSCSPISGHRSVSWYQQTPGQGLQFLFEYFSETQRNKGNFPGRFSGRQFSNSRSEMNVSTLELGDSALYLCASSSIMSGGIHEQYFGPGTRLTVT.

J is TRBJ2-3 and V is TRBV5-1, with D perhaps TRBD1 (6 bases). CDR3 length equals 15 residues. Germline V CDR1 and CDR2: SGHRS, YFSETQ. V was cut by 0 bases and J by 6 bases, with 14 bases left in between. The CDR3 nucleotides are TGCGCCAGCAGCTTGGTTAGGGGGTCGGGGGATACGCAGTATTTT. Amino acids: CASSLVRGSGDTQYF.

This chain uses TRBV18 with TRBJ2-7; TRBD2 matches at 11 bases. Germline values: CDR1 KGHSH, CDR2 LQKENI. With 5 bases clipped from V and 3 bases from J, the junction kept 15 bases outside the gene matches. The CDR3 is 18 residues long. This CDR3 is CASSAISGTSGPIYEQYF. The CDR3 DNA reads TGTGCCAGCTCAGCCATTTCCGGGACTAGCGGACCTATCTACGAGCAGTACTTC. The variable domain in full, completed from reference TRBV18 and TRBJ2-7, reads NAGVMQNPRHLVRRRGQEARLRCSPMKGHSHVYWYRQLPEEGLKFMVYLQKENIIDESGMPKERFSAEFPKEGPSILRIQQVVRGDSAAYFCASSAISGTSGPIYEQYFGPGTRLTVT.

The chain links TRBV5-1 to TRBJ2-1; TRBD2 agrees at 7 bases. Germline V gives CDR1 SGHRS, CDR2 YFSETQ. The CDR3 contains 16 residues. V shed 0 bases, J shed 5 bases, and the junction held 8 bases outside the gene matches. CDR3 protein: CASSLVAGSGDNEQFF. The CDR3 DNA sequence: TGCGCCAGCAGCTTGGTCGCGGGGAGCGGGGACAATGAGCAGTTCTTC.

This clone was detected once. This chain joins TRBV2 and TRBJ2-7; 11 positions match TRBD1. There are 16 residues in the CDR3. Germline-derived CDR1 and CDR2 are SNHLY and FYNNEI. Trimming at V came to 6 bases and at J to 6 bases, leaving 13 bases not matched to a gene. CDR3 in DNA: TGTGCCAGCAGGTCGCTTTGGGGACAGGGGGTCCTCGAGCAGTACTTC. Translation gives CASRSLWGQGVLEQYF.